This is a list of T cell receptor beta chains from one sample in a study of blood T cell repertoires in COVID-19. The method was immunoSEQ multiplex PCR; TCRdb's version includes in-frame clones alone and lacks a portion of them. The sample has 140,000 to 150,000 clones; approximately 88% are singletons. The sequencing input was peripheral blood. These receptors came from a man in his sixties or seventies with acute or convalescent COVID-19. Both conserved end residues are part of each CDR3. Each record gives: clone size, V gene, D gene, J gene, CDR3 protein, CDR3 DNA. D genes are given only for firm matches. Size is omitted from some rows. Given values are once, few, many or a class for expanded clones.

-	TRBV5-1	-	TRBJ1-4	CASSLDLQGIGEKLFF	TGCGCCAGCAGCTTGGATCTCCAGGGGATAGGTGAAAAACTGTTTTTT
-	TRBV19	-	TRBJ1-4	CASSTGPDLGKLFF	TGTGCCAGTAGTACAGGGCCCGATTTGGGAAAACTGTTTTTT
-	TRBV6-2/TRBV6-3	TRBD2	TRBJ2-1	CASSYGPSGFYNEQFF	TGTGCCAGCAGTTACGGGCCTAGCGGTTTCTACAATGAGCAGTTCTTC
once	TRBV3-1/TRBV3-2	-	TRBJ2-6	CASSQRVGLRSGANVLTF	TGTGCCAGCAGCCAGAGAGTGGGACTTCGCTCTGGGGCCAACGTCCTGACTTTC
-	TRBV6-6	-	TRBJ1-5	CASSYALSQPQHF	TGTGCCAGCAGTTACGCACTAAGTCAGCCCCAGCATTTT
-	TRBV5-1	TRBD2	TRBJ2-5	CASSLSASGRETQYF	TGCGCCAGCAGCTTGTCCGCTAGCGGGAGAGAGACCCAGTACTTC
-	TRBV2	TRBD1	TRBJ1-2	CASSGTGYYGYTF	TGTGCCAGCAGTGGGACAGGGTACTATGGCTACACCTTC
-	TRBV30	-	TRBJ1-2	CAWTSGPNYGYTF	TGTGCCTGGACTTCAGGTCCTAACTATGGCTACACCTTC
-	TRBV4-2	TRBD1	TRBJ1-2	CASSQGRDRIPYGYTF	TGTGCCAGCAGCCAGGGCCGGGACAGGATCCCCTATGGCTACACCTTC
-	TRBV24-1	-	TRBJ2-3	CATSASSDTQYF	TGTGCCACCAGTGCGTCTTCAGATACGCAGTATTTT
-	TRBV4-2	-	TRBJ2-1	CASSLQDRHSSYNEQFF	TGTGCCAGCAGCCTCCAAGACAGGCACAGCTCCTACAATGAGCAGTTCTTC
-	TRBV30	TRBD2	TRBJ2-7	CAWSVRRTSAPYEQYF	TGTGCCTGGAGTGTACGGAGGACTAGCGCTCCCTACGAGCAGTACTTC
-	TRBV29-1	-	TRBJ1-2	CSGAGEGYGYTF	TGCAGCGGCGCTGGGGAGGGGTATGGCTACACCTTC
-	TRBV7-8	TRBD1	TRBJ1-6	CASSPFRTGAPNSPLHF	TGTGCCAGCAGCCCCTTTAGGACAGGGGCTCCTAATTCACCCCTCCACTTT
-	TRBV7-9	TRBD1	TRBJ1-6	CASSPGTGIYNSPLHF	TGTGCCAGCAGCCCTGGGACAGGGATCTATAATTCACCCCTCCACTTT
-	TRBV2	TRBD1	TRBJ1-1	CASGGQGAGMNTEAFF	TGTGCCAGCGGAGGACAGGGGGCCGGGATGAACACTGAAGCTTTCTTT
-	TRBV5-1	-	TRBJ1-1	CASSLILTTGPTGAFF	TGCGCCAGCAGCTTGATCCTAACGACAGGACCCACCGGGGCTTTCTTT
-	TRBV11-2	TRBD1	TRBJ1-6	CASRRQGYNSPLHF	TGTGCCAGCAGGCGACAGGGGTATAATTCACCCCTCCACTTT
-	TRBV19	-	TRBJ2-1	CASSTGRDRSYNEQFF	TGTGCCAGTAGTACGGGGAGGGACAGGTCCTACAATGAGCAGTTCTTC
-	TRBV19	-	TRBJ2-7	CASSIEGGGSYEQYF	TGTGCCAGTAGTATAGAAGGGGGGGGCTCCTACGAGCAGTACTTC
few	TRBV14	-	TRBJ1-2	CASSQEDRELYGYTF	TGTGCCAGCAGCCAAGAGGACCGGGAGTTATATGGCTACACCTTC
-	TRBV13	TRBD2	TRBJ2-2	CASRVSGSAGELFF	TGTGCCAGCAGAGTTAGCGGGAGCGCCGGGGAGCTGTTTTTT
-	TRBV19	-	TRBJ1-5	CASSWNRRSNQPQHF	TGTGCCAGTAGTTGGAACAGGCGTTCCAATCAGCCCCAGCATTTT
-	TRBV10-3	TRBD2	TRBJ2-3	CAIRPGLAVGEDTQYF	TGTGCCATCAGACCGGGACTAGCGGTGGGCGAGGATACGCAGTATTTT
-	TRBV6-1	TRBD1	TRBJ2-2	CASSGQGAPISGELFF	TGTGCCAGCAGTGGACAGGGGGCGCCGATTTCCGGGGAGCTGTTTTTT
-	TRBV24-1	TRBD2	TRBJ2-5	CATSDSSRGLAGQETQYF	TGTGCCACCAGTGATTCTTCTAGGGGGCTAGCGGGGCAAGAGACCCAGTACTTC
-	TRBV6-1	-	TRBJ2-2	CASSEDRANTGELFF	TGTGCCAGCAGTGAAGACAGGGCGAACACCGGGGAGCTGTTTTTT
-	TRBV7-8	TRBD2	TRBJ2-3	CASRWTSGGPRTDTQYF	TGTGCCAGCAGATGGACTAGCGGGGGGCCCCGGACAGATACGCAGTATTTT
once	TRBV19	-	TRBJ1-3	CASSIRHSRVGYGNTIYF	TGTGCCAGTAGTATTCGTCACTCAAGAGTTGGTTATGGAAACACCATATATTTT
-	TRBV29-1	-	TRBJ1-1	CSVEGQANTEAFF	TGCAGCGTTGAGGGACAAGCGAACACTGAAGCTTTCTTT
-	TRBV7-2	-	TRBJ2-3	CASSLIGSYTDTQYF	TGTGCCAGCAGCTTAATCGGGTCTTATACAGATACGCAGTATTTT
-	TRBV19	TRBD1	TRBJ1-4	CASSIDGTGGNEKLFF	TGTGCCAGTAGTATAGACGGGACAGGGGGTAATGAAAAACTGTTTTTT
-	TRBV19	TRBD1	TRBJ2-5	CASSPTGGVETQYF	TGTGCCAGTAGTCCGACAGGGGGCGTAGAGACCCAGTACTTC
-	TRBV7-9	-	TRBJ2-7	CASSFSSINEQYF	TGTGCCAGCAGCTTTTCATCTATCAACGAGCAGTACTTC
-	TRBV12-3/TRBV12-4	-	TRBJ1-5	CASNLNPNQPQHF	TGTGCCAGCAACTTAAACCCTAATCAGCCCCAGCATTTT
-	TRBV7-9	-	TRBJ2-3	CASSPDGAGDTQYF	TGTGCCAGCAGCCCGGACGGGGCGGGGGATACGCAGTATTTT
-	TRBV6-5	-	TRBJ1-5	CASGGRRNQPQHF	TGTGCCAGCGGCGGCCGGCGAAATCAGCCCCAGCATTTT
-	TRBV7-3	TRBD2	TRBJ2-3	CASSLLAASTSTDTQYF	TGTGCCAGCAGCTTACTAGCGGCCTCGACTAGCACAGATACGCAGTATTTT
many	TRBV28	-	TRBJ1-4	CASSLYAGWATNEKLFF	TGTGCCAGCAGTTTATATGCAGGGTGGGCCACTAATGAAAAACTGTTTTTT